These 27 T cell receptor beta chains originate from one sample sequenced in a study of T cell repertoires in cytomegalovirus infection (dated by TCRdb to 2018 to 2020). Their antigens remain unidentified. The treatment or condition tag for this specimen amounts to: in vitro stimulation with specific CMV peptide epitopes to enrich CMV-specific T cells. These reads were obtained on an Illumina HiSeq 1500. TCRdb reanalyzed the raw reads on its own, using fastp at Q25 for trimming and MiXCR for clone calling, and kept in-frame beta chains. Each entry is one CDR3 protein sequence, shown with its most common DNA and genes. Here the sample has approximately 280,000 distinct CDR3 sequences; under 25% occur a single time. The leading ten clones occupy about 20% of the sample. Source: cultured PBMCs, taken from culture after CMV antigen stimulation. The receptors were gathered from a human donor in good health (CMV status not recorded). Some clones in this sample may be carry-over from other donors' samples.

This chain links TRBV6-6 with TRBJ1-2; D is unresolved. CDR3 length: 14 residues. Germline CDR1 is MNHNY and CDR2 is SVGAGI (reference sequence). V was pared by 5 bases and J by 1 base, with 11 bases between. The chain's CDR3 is CASSQGRDNYGYTF. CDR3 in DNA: TGTGCCAGCAGTCAAGGACGGGATAACTATGGCTACACCTTC.

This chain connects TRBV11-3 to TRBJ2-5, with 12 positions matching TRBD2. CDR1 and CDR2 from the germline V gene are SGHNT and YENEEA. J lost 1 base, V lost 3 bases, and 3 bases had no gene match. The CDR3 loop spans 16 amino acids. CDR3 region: CASSFGLAGIQETQYF. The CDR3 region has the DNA TGTGCCAGCAGCTTTGGACTAGCGGGGATCCAAGAGACCCAGTACTTC.

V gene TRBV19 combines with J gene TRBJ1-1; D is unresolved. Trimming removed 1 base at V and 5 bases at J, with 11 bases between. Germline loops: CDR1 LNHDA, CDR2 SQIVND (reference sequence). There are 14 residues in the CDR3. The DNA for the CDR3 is TGTGCCAGTAGTATAGTATCCGGGGTTACTGAAGCTTTCTTT. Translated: CASSIVSGVTEAFF.

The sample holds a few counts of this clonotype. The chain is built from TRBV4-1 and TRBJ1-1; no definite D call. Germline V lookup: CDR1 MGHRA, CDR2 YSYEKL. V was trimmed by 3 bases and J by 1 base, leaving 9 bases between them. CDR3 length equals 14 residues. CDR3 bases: TGCGCCAGCAGCCAGGCGGTCACGAACACTGAAGCTTTCTTT. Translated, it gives CASSQAVTNTEAFF.

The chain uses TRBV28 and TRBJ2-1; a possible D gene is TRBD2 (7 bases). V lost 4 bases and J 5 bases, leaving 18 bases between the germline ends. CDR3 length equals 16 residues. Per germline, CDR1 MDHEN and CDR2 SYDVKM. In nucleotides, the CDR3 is TGTGCCAGCAGTTCGCTAGGGGGGGCTGGGGACAATGAGCAGTTCTTC. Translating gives CASSSLGGAGDNEQFF.

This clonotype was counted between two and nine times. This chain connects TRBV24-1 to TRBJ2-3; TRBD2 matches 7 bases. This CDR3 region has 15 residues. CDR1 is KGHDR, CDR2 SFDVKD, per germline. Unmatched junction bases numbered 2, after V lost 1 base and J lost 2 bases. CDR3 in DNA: TGTGCCACCAGTGATTTTGGGACTAACACAGATACGCAGTATTTT. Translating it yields CATSDFGTNTDTQYF.

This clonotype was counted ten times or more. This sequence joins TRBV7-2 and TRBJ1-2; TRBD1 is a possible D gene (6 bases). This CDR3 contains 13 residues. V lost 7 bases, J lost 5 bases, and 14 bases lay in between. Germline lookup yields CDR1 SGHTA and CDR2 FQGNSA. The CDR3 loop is CASTPGQGYGYTF. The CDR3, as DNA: TGTGCCAGCACCCCAGGTCAGGGGTATGGCTACACCTTC.

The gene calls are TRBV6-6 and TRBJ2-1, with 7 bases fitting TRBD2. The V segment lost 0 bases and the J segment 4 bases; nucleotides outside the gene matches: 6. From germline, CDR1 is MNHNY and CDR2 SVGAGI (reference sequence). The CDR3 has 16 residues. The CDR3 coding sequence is TGTGCCAGCAGTTACTCCCTGGCGGGAGCATACAATGAGCAGTTCTTC. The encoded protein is CASSYSLAGAYNEQFF.

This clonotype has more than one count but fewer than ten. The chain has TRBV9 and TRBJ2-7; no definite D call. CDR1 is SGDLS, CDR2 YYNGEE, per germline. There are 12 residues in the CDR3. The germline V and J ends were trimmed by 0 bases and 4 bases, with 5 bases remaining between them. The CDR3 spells CASSVDNYEQYF. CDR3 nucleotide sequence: TGTGCCAGCAGCGTAGACAATTACGAGCAGTACTTC.

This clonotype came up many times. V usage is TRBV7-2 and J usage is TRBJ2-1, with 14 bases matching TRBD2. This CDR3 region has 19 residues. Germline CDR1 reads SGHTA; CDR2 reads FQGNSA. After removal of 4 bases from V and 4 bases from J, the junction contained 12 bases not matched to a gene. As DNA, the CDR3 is TGTGCCAGCAGCTCGCCCCGGACTAGCGGGAGGCGATATTACAATGAGCAGTTCTTC. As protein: CASSSPRTSGRRYYNEQFF.

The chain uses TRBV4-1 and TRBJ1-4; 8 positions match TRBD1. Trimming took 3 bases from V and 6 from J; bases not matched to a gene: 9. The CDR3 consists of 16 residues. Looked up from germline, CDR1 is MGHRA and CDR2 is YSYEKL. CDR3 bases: TGCGCCAGCAGCCAGAGGATACAGGGGGTCGATGAAAAACTGTTTTTT. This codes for CASSQRIQGVDEKLFF.

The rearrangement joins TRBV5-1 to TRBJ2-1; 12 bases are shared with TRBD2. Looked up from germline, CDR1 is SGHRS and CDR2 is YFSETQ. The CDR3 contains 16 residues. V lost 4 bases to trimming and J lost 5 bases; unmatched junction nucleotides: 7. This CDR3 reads CASSRKLAGGNNEQFF. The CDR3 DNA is TGCGCCAGCAGCCGTAAACTAGCGGGAGGAAACAATGAGCAGTTCTTC.

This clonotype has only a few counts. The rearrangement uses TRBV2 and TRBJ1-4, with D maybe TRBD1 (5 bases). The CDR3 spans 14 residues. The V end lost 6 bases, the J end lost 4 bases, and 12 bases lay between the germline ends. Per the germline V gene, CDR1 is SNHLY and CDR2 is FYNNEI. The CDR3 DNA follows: TGTGCCAGCAGCACAGGAATAAATAATGAAAAACTGTTTTTT. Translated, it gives CASSTGINNEKLFF.

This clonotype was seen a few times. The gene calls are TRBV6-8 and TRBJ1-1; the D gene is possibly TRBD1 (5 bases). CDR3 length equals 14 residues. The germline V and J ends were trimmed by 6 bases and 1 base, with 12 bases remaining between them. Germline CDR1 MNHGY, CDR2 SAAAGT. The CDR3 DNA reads TGTGCCAGCAGCCTTTCGGACACGAACACTGAAGCTTTCTTT. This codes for CASSLSDTNTEAFF.

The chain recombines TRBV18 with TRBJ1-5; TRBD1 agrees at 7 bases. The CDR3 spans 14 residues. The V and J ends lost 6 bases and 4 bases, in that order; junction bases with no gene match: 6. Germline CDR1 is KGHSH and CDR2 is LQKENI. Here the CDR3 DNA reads TGTGCCAGCTCCCCCCAGGGGGTAAATCAGCCCCAGCATTTT. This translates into CASSPQGVNQPQHF.

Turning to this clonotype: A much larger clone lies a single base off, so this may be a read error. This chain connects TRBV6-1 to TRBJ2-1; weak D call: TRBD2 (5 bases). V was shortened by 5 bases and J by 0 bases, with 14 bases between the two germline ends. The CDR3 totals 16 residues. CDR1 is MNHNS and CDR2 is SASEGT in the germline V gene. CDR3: CASSYTPAASYNEQFF. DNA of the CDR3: TGTGCCAGCAGTTACACCCCAGCGGCCTCCTACAATGAGCAGTTCTTC.

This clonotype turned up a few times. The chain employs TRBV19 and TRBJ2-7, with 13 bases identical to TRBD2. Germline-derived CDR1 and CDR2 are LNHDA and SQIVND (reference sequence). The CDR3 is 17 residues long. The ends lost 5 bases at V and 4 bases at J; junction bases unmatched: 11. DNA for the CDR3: TGTGCCAGTAGTTCCCGGACTAGCGGGAGCCAGAGATACGAGCAGTACTTC. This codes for CASSSRTSGSQRYEQYF. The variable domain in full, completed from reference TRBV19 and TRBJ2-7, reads DGGITQSPKYLFRKEGQNVTLSCEQNLNHDAMYWYRQDPGQGLRLIYYSQIVNDFQKGDIAEGYSVSREKKESFPLTVTSAQKNPTAFYLCASSSRTSGSQRYEQYFGPGTRLTVT.

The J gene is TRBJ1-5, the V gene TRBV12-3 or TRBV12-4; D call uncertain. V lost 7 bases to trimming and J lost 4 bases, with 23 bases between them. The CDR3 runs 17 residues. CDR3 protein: CASTTGLWTSPNQPQHF. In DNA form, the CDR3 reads TGTGCCAGCACCACCGGTCTTTGGACTTCTCCAAATCAGCCCCAGCATTTT.

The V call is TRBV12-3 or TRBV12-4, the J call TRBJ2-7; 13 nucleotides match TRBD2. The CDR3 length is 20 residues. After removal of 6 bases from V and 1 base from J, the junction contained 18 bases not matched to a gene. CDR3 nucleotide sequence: TGTGCCAGCAGGCACCGACGCGGGACTAGCGGGGCCCGGGAGTCCTACGAGCAGTACGTC. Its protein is CASRHRRGTSGARESYEQYV.

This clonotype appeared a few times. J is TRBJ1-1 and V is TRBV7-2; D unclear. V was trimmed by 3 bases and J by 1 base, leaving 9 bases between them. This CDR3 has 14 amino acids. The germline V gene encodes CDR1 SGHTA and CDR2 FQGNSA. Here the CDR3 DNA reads TGTGCCAGCAGCTTGGGCAGGCGGAACACTGAAGCTTTCTTT. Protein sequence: CASSLGRRNTEAFF.

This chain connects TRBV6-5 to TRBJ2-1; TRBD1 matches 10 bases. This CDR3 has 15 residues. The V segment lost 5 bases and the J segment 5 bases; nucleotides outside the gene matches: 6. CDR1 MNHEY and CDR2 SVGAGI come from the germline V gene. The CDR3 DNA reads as TGTGCCAGCAGTCCCGGGACAGGGGTTAACAATGAGCAGTTCTTC. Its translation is CASSPGTGVNNEQFF.

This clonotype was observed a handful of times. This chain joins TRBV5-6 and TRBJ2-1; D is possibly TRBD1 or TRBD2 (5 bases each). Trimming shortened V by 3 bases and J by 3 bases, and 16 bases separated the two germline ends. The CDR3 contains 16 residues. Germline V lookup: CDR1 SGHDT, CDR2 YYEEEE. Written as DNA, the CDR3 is TGTGCCAGCAGCTACATAGGGGCCGGGGTCTACAATGAGCAGTTCTTC. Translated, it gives CASSYIGAGVYNEQFF.

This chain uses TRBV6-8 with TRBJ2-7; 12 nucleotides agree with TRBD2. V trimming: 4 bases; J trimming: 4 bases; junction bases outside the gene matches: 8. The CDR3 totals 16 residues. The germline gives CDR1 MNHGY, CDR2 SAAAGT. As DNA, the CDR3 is TGTGCCAGCAGTTTAAACGGACTAGCGGGATCGTACGAGCAGTACTTC. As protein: CASSLNGLAGSYEQYF.

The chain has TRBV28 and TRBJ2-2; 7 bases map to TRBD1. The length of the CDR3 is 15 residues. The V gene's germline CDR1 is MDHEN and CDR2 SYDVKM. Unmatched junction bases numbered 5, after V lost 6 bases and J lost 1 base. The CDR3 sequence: CASSPTGVNTGELFF. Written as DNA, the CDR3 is TGTGCCAGCAGCCCTACAGGGGTGAACACCGGGGAGCTGTTTTTT.

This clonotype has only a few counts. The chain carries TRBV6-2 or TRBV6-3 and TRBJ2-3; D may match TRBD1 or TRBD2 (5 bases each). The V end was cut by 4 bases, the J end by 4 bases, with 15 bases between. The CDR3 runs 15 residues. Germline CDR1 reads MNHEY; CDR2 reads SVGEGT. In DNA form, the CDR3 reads TGTGCCAGCAGTTCGGGGCGAGGACCTTCAGATACGCAGTATTTT. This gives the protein CASSSGRGPSDTQYF.

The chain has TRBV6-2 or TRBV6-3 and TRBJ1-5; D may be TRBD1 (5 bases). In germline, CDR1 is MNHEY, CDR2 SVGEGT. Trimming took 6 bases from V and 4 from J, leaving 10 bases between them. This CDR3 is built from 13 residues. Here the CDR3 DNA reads TGTGCCAGCAGCCCACAGGAGAATCAGCCCCAGCATTTT. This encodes CASSPQENQPQHF.

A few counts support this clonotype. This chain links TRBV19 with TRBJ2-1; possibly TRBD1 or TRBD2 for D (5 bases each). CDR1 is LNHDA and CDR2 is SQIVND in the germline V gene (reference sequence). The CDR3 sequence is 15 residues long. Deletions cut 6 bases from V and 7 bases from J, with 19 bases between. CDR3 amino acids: CASSFGAFTGNEQFF. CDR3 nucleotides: TGTGCCAGTAGCTTTGGGGCTTTCACGGGGAATGAGCAGTTCTTC.